This T cell receptor beta chain stems from a study of regulatory T cells in long-lasting Graves disease. CDR1 MNHNS and CDR2 SASEGT come from the germline V gene. V was clipped by 6 bases and J by 4 bases, with 21 bases between them. CDR3 size: 17 residues. General observations from the study: It was in persistent disease that TRBV28, TRBJ1-2 and TRBJ2-5 were favored. For persistent Graves' patients, TCR diversity was lower than for newly diagnosed ones.

CDR3-region Arm-PCR and iRepertoire HTBI primers produced the TCR beta libraries. TCRdb reprocessed the multiplex PCR reads via MiXCR and lists one record per CDR3 protein. The data contain 300,000 to 450,000 distinct CDR3 sequences, about 14% of them singletons. Details on this clonotype: Its antigen is unidentified.

Described time point: newly diagnosed GD, antithyroid drugs for less than 3 months. The TCR library was made from RNA extracted from PBMCs. This specimen was peripheral blood mononuclear cells (PBMCs), taken at new diagnosis, from a patient treated with antithyroid drugs. This receptor was obtained from a female donor with Graves disease. The rearrangement joins TRBV6-1 to TRBJ2-2; tentative D call: TRBD2 (5 bases). CDR3 in amino acids: CASRVTGGRGGTGELFF. The CDR3 DNA sequence: TGTGCCAGCAGAGTTACGGGCGGTAGAGGAGGCACCGGGGAGCTGTTTTTT.